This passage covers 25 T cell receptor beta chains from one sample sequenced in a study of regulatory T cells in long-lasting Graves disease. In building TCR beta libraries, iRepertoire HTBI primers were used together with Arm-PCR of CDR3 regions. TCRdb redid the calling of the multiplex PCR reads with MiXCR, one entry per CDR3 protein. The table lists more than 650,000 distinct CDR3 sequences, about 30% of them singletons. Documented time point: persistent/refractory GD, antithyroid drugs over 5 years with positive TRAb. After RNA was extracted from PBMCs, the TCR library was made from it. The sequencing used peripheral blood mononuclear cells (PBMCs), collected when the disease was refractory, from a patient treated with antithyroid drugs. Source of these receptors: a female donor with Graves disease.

The CDR3 here is CASSLDETVDEQFF. CDR3 DNA: TGTGCCAGCAGCTTAGACGAGACGGTGGATGAGCAGTTCTTC. This chain uses TRBV11-2 with TRBJ2-1; the D is unclear. V lost 0 bases, J lost 8 bases, and 11 bases lay in between. This CDR3 region has 14 residues. Germline values: CDR1 SGHAT, CDR2 FQNNGV. The whole variable domain, filled in from reference TRBV11-2 and TRBJ2-1, reads EAGVAQSPRYKIIEKRQSVAFWCNPISGHATLYWYQQILGQGPKLLIQFQNNGVVDDSQLPKDRFSAERLKGVDSTLKIQPAKLEDSAVYLCASSLDETVDEQFFGPGTRLTVL.

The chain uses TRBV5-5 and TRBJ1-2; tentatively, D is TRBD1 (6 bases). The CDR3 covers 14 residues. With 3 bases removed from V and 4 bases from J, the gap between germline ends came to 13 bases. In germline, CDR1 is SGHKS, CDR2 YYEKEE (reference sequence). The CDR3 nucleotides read TGTGCCAGCAGCTCAACAGGGAGTAGCTATGGCTACACCTTC. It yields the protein CASSSTGSSYGYTF.

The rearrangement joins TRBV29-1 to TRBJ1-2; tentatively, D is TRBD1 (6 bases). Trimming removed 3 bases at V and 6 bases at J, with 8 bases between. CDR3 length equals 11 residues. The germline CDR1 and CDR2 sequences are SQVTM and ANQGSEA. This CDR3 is CSVEGAHGYTF. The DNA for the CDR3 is TGCAGCGTTGAGGGGGCGCATGGCTACACCTTC.

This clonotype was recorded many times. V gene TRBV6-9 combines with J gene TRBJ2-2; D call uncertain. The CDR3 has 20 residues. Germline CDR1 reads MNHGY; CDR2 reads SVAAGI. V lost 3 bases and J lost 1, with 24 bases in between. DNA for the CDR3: TGTGCCAGCAGTTACCCACTCGGGTCGGGTAGTTTGCGGAACACCGGGGAGCTGTTTTTT. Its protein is CASSYPLGSGSLRNTGELFF.

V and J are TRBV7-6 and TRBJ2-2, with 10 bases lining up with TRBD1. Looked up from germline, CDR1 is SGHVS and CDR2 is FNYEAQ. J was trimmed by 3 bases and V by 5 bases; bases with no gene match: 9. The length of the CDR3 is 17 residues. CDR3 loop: CASSPSRDRGDTGELFF. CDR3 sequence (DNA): TGTGCCAGCAGCCCGAGTAGGGACAGGGGAGACACCGGGGAGCTGTTTTTT.

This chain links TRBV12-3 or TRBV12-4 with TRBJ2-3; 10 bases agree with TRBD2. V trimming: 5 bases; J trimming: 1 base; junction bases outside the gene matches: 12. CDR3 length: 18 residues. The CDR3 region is CASSRTSGYAGGTDTQYF. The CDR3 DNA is TGTGCCAGCAGTAGGACTAGCGGCTACGCGGGGGGCACAGATACGCAGTATTTT.

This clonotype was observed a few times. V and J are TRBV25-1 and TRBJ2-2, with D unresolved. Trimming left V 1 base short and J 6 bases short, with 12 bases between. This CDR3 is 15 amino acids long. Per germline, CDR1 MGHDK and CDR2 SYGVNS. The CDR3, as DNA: TGTGCCAGCAGTGAATTTGGATCGGCATCCGGGGAGCTGTTTTTT. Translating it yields CASSEFGSASGELFF.

The CDR3 DNA reads as TGTGCCAGCAGGCGTGGGACCTATAGCAATCAGCCCCAGCATTTT. Its translation is CASRRGTYSNQPQHF. The chain has TRBV12-3 or TRBV12-4 and TRBJ1-5; the D gene is possibly TRBD1 (5 bases). V was shortened by 6 bases and J by 0 bases, with 12 bases between the two germline ends. This CDR3 has 15 residues.

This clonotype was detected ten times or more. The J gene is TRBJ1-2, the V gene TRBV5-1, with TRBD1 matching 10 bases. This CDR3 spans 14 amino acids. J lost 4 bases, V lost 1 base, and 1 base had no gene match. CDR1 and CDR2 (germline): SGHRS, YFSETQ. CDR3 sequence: CASSLRQGAYGYTF. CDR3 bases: TGCGCCAGCAGCTTGCGACAGGGGGCCTATGGCTACACCTTC.

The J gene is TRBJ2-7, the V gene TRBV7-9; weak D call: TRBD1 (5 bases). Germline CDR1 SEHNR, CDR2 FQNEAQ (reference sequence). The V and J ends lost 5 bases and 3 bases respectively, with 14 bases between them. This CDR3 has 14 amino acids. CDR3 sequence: CASSHAGQNYEQYF. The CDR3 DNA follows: TGTGCCAGCAGCCATGCAGGGCAGAACTACGAGCAGTACTTC. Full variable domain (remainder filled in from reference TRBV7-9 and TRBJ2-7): DTGVSQNPRHKITKRGQNVTFRCDPISEHNRLYWYRQTLGQGPEFLTYFQNEAQLEKSRLLSDRFSAERPKGSFSTLEIQRTEQGDSAMYLCASSHAGQNYEQYFGPGTRLTVT.

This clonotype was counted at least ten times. The CDR3 nucleotides are TGTGCCTGGAGTAGCAGGGGGAACTATGGCTACACCTTC. This translates into CAWSSRGNYGYTF. V usage is TRBV30 and J usage is TRBJ1-2, with 7 bases aligning to TRBD1. Unmatched junction bases numbered 2, after V lost 2 bases and J lost 2 bases. This CDR3 is 13 amino acids long. Germline V gene data show CDR1 as GTSNPN and CDR2 as SVGIG (reference sequence).

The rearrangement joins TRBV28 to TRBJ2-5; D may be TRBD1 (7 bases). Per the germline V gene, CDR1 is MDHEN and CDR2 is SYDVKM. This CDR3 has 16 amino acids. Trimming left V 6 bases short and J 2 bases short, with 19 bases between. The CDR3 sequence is CASSPRGASPQETQYF. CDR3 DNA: TGTGCCAGCAGCCCCAGGGGGGCGAGTCCACAAGAGACCCAGTACTTC.

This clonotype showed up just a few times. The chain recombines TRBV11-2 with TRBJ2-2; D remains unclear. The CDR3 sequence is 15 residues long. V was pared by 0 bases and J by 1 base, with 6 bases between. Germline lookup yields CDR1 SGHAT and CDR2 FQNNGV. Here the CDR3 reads CASSLDMVNTGELFF. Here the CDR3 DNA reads TGTGCCAGCAGCTTAGATATGGTGAACACCGGGGAGCTGTTTTTT.

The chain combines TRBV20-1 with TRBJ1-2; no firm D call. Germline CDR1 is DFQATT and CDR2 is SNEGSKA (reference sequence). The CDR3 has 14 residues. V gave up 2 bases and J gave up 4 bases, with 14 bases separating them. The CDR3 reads CSARMGRLVYGYTF. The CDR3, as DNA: TGCAGTGCTAGAATGGGCCGTCTCGTCTATGGCTACACCTTC.

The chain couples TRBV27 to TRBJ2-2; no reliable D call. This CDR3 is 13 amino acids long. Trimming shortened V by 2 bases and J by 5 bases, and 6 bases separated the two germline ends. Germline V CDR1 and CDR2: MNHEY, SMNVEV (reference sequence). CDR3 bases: TGTGCCAGCAGTTTAAGGCGAACCGGGGAGCTGTTTTTT. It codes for CASSLRRTGELFF.

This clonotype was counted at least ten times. The CDR3 bases are TGTGCCAGCAGTTCCCAAGGACAGGTCTATGGCTACACCTTC. It translates to CASSSQGQVYGYTF. The V call is TRBV12-3 or TRBV12-4, the J call TRBJ1-2, with 7 positions matching TRBD1. Losses at the gene ends were 4 bases for V and 4 bases for J; bases not matched to a gene: 6. CDR3 length equals 14 residues.

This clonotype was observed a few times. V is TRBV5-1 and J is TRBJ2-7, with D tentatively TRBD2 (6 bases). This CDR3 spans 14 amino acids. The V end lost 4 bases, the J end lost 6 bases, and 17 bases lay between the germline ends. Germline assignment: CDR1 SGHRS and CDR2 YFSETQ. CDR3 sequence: CASSPGPDGGEQYF. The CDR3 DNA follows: TGCGCCAGCAGCCCGGGACCGGACGGGGGCGAGCAGTACTTC.

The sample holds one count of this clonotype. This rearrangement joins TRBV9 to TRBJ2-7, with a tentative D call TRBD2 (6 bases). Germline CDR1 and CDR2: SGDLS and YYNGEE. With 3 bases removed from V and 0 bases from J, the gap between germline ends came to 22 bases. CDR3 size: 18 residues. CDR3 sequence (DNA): TGTGCCAGCAGCGAATCCTCTGGAAGGGCGGGATCCTCCTACGAGCAGTACTTC. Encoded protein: CASSESSGRAGSSYEQYF. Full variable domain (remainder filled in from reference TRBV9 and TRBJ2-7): DSGVTQTPKHLITATGQRVTLRCSPRSGDLSVYWYQQSLDQGLQFLIQYYNGEERAKGNILERFSAQQFPDLHSELNLSSLELGDSALYFCASSESSGRAGSSYEQYFGPGTRLTVT.

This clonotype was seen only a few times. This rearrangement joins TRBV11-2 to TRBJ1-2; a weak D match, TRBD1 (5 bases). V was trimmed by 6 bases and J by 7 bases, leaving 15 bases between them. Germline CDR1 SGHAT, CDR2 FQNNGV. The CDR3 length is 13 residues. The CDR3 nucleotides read TGTGCCAGCAGTCATCCCGGGACGGGTGGCTACACCTTC. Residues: CASSHPGTGGYTF.

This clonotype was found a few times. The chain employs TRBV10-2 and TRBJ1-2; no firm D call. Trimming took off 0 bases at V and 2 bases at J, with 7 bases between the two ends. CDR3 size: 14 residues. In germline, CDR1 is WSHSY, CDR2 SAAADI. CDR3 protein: CASSESSLNYGYTF. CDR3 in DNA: TGCGCCAGCAGTGAGTCATCACTGAACTATGGCTACACCTTC.

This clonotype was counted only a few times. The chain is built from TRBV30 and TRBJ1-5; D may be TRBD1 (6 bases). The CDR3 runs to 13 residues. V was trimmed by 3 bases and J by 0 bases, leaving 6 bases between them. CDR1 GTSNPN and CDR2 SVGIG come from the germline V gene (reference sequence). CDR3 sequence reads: CAWRTGSNQPQHF. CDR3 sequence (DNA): TGTGCCTGGAGGACAGGTAGCAATCAGCCCCAGCATTTT.

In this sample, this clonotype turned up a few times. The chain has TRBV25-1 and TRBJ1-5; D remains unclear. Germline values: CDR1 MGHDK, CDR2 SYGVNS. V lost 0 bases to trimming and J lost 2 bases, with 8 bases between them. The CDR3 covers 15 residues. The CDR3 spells CASSEYGDGNQPQHF. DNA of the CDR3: TGTGCCAGCAGTGAATACGGAGACGGCAATCAGCCCCAGCATTTT.

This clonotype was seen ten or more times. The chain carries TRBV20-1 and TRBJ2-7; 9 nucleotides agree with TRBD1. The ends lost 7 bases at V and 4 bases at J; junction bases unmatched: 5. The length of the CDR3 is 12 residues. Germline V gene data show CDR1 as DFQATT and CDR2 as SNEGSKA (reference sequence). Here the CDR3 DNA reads TGCAGTGTCGACGACAGGGGGTACGAGCAGTACTTC. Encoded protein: CSVDDRGYEQYF.

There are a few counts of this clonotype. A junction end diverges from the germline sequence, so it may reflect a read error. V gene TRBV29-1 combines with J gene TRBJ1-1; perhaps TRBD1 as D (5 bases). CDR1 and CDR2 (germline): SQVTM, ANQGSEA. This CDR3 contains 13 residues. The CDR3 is CSAEGWGNAEAFF. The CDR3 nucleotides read TGCAGCGCGGAAGGATGGGGGAACGCTGAAGCTTTCTTT.

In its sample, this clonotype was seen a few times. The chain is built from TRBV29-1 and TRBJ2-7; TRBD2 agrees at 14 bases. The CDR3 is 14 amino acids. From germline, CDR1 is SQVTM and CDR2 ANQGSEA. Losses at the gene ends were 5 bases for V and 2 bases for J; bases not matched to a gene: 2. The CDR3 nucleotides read TGCAGCGTTATGGGACTAGCGGGAGCCTACGAGCAGTACTTC. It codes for CSVMGLAGAYEQYF.